This TCR beta chain is drawn from a study of cytomegalovirus exposure and HLA in healthy donors (dated by TCRdb to 2015 to 2018). About the investigation overall: According to an earlier analysis of around 600 of the donors, some 180 million T cells yielded roughly 100 million unique TCR beta sequences and about 300 Gb of sequence data. Roughly 300 gigabases of sequencing data and approximately 80 million unique TCR sequences were included in an early release covering over 600 HLA-typed donors. Among the approximately 400 genotyped donors, around 81% belonged to the genetic ancestry cluster associated with self-reported Caucasian donors. The aim of the study was to test whether cataloging public T cell receptors could identify signatures of past pathogen exposure. The T cell repertoires of around 730 subjects were profiled by immunosequencing and related to cytomegalovirus serostatus. Along with the roughly 700-subject first cohort, a separate validation cohort of about 110 different subjects was used. The study combined high-throughput TCR immunosequencing, statistical association of individual TCRs with disease status, and machine learning to predict cytomegalovirus infection status. In a later analysis, previously published TCR beta repertoires from some 640 donors were re-analyzed and high-resolution HLA genotyping was added so that TCR occurrence patterns could be studied. In the later analysis, no new phenotypic data were used to find candidate immune exposures; instead, reliance was placed on TCR beta sequences and their occurrence across donors. An earlier analysis of more than 450 of the donors used high-throughput TCR beta sequencing to judge whether each TCR beta V gene segment behaved as functional or pseudogenic. Donor age, sex, ethnicity and CMV serostatus were compiled alongside the repertoire data. A later genetic analysis took genome-wide SNP genotypes for about 55% of the roughly 670 donors and used that subset as a discovery cohort. Every discovery cohort repertoire had been produced on one sequencing platform. Class I and class II HLA loci were covered by the typing at four-digit resolution. Typing coverage varied by locus: about 620-640 donors for A, B, C, DRB1 and DQB1; approximately 520 for DQA1; over 600 for DPA1; 400 to 480 for DPB1. Because of strong linkage in the cohort, five DR-DQ haplotypes were treated as single units for association and clustering. Among some 400 genotyped donors of the cohort, an average of around 240,000 unique TCR beta nucleotide sequences were sequenced per donor, roughly 20% of them non-productive.

Summary of the overall study and its limitations: A later analysis associated 17,000 or so TCR beta sequences with specific HLA alleles at a false discovery rate of 0.05. Broadly in line with IMGT annotations, most TCR beta V segments showed up in productive rearrangements about 87% or about 30% of the time in an earlier analysis of 450 to 600 of the donors. Most TCR sequences were seen in very few donors, while some public TCRs were found in many individuals. In a later analysis, most CMV-associated TCR beta chains were found to appear HLA-restricted, with HLA associations seemingly driven largely by CMV exposure. The authors suggested that the approach could potentially be extended to other disease states and immunological phenotypes. CMV serostatus was the only immune exposure information available for the cohort. A further reported finding was that TCR beta sequences accurately predicted the HLA-A and HLA-B alleles for most subjects in the first cohort. A total of fewer than 200 TCR beta chains were listed by the study as associated with cytomegalovirus. In a later analysis, the rate of TCR association differed among HLA loci, with DRB1 alleles having the most associated TCRs and HLA-C alleles having the fewest. Sequencing depth was assumed to be roughly uniform across donors in the presence/absence analyses, though that assumption may not hold. In this cohort, only TCR beta chains were sequenced, and detectable features were limited by the absence of alpha or paired-chain data. HLA typing was unavailable for some donors at each locus, so association tests used only the typed subset. A few of the identified cytomegalovirus-associated TCR beta chains were confirmed in vitro to be specific for cytomegalovirus antigens. In a later analysis, HLA-associated TCR beta chains showed more clonal expansion and lower generation probabilities than non-associated chains that were equally common. Because counts were too low, approximately 15 rarely observed V segments, including chromosome 9 orphons, were excluded from the earlier analysis of fewer than 650 of the donors. The sequencing pipeline was judged likely to have produced a cluster of highly shared sequence variants as a technical artifact. The classifier was reported to diagnose cytomegalovirus status with high specificity and sensitivity in both the original cohort and the validation cohort. A later genetic analysis associated a missense DCLRE1C variant with V-gene and J-gene trimming of TCR beta chains, and an independent cohort replicated the association. When HLA alleles, especially DR and DQ, strongly co-occurred, TCR associations were difficult to assign to individual alleles. Compared with the roughly 720-donor mean, donors in an Asian-associated ancestry cluster had fewer N-insertions in productive TCRs, according to a later genetic analysis. A later analysis reported that several top co-occurrence clusters appeared linked to parvovirus B19, influenza, CMV and Epstein-Barr virus. Correlated functional status among segregating V segments might reflect linkage disequilibrium, but an unknown experimental factor could not be ruled out.

Receptors were amplified or captured by the immunoSEQ multiplex PCR assay. For the multiplex PCR, a mixture combining 60 forward primers for TCR Vbeta segments and 13 reverse primers for TCR Jbeta segments was used. The CDR3 region of rearranged TCR beta genes was amplified from genomic DNA by a multiplex PCR assay. The amplified TCR beta libraries were sequenced on the Illumina HiSeq System as 87-base-pair reads. The paper's data handling went like this. In a later analysis, 80 million or so unique TCR beta chains were counted across the 666 repertoires, and some 10 million of these chains were shared by at least two donors. Raw reads were error-corrected and collapsed into unique sequences with a nearest-neighbor algorithm that merged closely related sequences to remove PCR and sequencing errors. Alignment of CDR3 sequences to IMGT reference sequences was used to assign V, D and J gene segments. For a sequence to be retained, a match of at least six nucleotides was required to both a V gene segment and a J gene segment. A rearrangement was called productive if the CDR3 had no stop codons and remained in frame with V and J, and every other rearrangement was called non-productive. Following IMGT convention, CDR3 was defined as the stretch from the second conserved V-encoded cysteine to the conserved J-encoded phenylalanine. Sequences without an unambiguous match to a single V gene segment were excluded from the earlier analysis of about 630 of the donors. In an earlier analysis of more than 500 of the donors, a V segment was called functional when productive rearrangements were above 56.7%, and segregating when the standard deviation between donors exceeded 5%. A statistical classification framework was built for diagnosing cytomegalovirus status from the catalog of TCR beta chain sequences. A later analysis assigned V and J genes by comparing TCR nucleotide sequences with IMGT/GENE-DB human TR gene sequences. The TCRdist pipeline was used in a later analysis to assign CDR3 sequences and most-parsimonious VDJ recombination scenarios. In a later analysis, each TCR beta chain was defined by its CDR3 amino acid sequence together with its V-gene family, and reads without a unique V-gene family were excluded. In a later analysis, 550 to 650 highly shared, low-generation-probability nucleotide sequences were removed to address suspected cross-contamination and a sequencing artifact. In a later analysis, a clonal expansion index was calculated for each public chain from normalized within-repertoire ranks of inferred template counts. Generation probabilities in a later analysis came from a VDJ recombination model fitted to out-of-frame rearrangements, and those results were checked against IGoR. In a later analysis, TCR-TCR, TCR-HLA and TCR-CMV co-occurrence was scored with hypergeometric tests, and a repertoire-size bias correction was applied to TCR pairs. A later analysis estimated false discovery rates by permuting HLA or CMV assignments 20 times. In a later analysis, co-occurring TCRs were grouped using DBSCAN, with TCRdist sequence similarity added in when clustering inside HLA-allele-positive subsets. For co-occurrence clustering, repertoires with fewer than 30,000 or more than 120,000 public chains were excluded, along with roughly 5 repertoires with anomalous nucleotide sharing. This immuneACCESS table, as held by TCRdb, lists in-frame sequences with V and J called but not all clones. Of the missing ones, under half trace to an unresolved V gene in checked studies; the others have no known cause. V and J calls and clone size are copied from that table; D and trimming were computed from the DNA. The sample includes some 97,000 clones, with approximately 77% observed a single time. The ten biggest clones cover 13% to 15% of the sample.

In the case of this clone: The antigen it recognizes is unknown. Base qualities are not recorded, but no much larger clone differs from it by a single base.

The cohort consisted of 600 to 750 healthy bone marrow donors. All cohort members were sampled while nominally healthy, although unrecorded immune exposures were likely present. The donor tested CMV seropositive and was one of the 289 seropositive cohort members. A peripheral blood sample was provided by each donor, and peripheral blood mononuclear cells were used for TCR beta sequencing. Genomic DNA was extracted from the blood cell samples with the Qiagen DNeasy Blood Extraction Kit. The sequenced material came from PBMCs. The receptor was isolated from a male donor in good health and CMV-seropositive.

The nucleotide sequence is given as TGTGCCAGCAGCCCCCTCTATGGGGGGGGCCCAGATACGCAGTATTTT. It specifies CASSPLYGGGPDTQYF. The V and J segments used are TRBV2 and TRBJ2-3; the best D guess is TRBD2, with 7 bases matching. Taken from the germline V gene, the CDR1 and CDR2 loops are SNHLY and FYNNEI. The CDR3 starts with the cysteine, ends with the phenylalanine, and has 16 residues. Only the CDR3 region is kept as DNA, spanning 48 bases read in frame from base 1. V and J lose 6 bases and 4 bases, and a span of 20 bases separates them.